This T cell receptor beta chain is from a study of T cells in Graves' hyperthyroidism and ophthalmopathy. The wider study: Peripheral blood sampling occurred at initial diagnosis, before any treatment.

TCR beta CDR3 regions were amplified from RNA transcripts. TCR CDR3 underwent first-round RT-PCR with the HTBI primer set. TCRdb ran MiXCR on the multiplex PCR reads and lists one entry per CDR3 protein. The table shows some 620,000 distinct CDR3 sequences, with about 17% occurring only once. Study-level results: Ophthalmopathy got predicted by the model a median approximately 6 months before its onset. Blood also contained most expanded thyroid clonotypes above 0.001.

The CDR3 covers 16 residues. The V and J ends lost 4 bases and 2 bases, in that order; junction bases with no gene match: 11. CDR1 SGHRS and CDR2 YFSETQ come from the germline V gene. This clonotype was detected only a few times. Its antigen is still unknown. The source is a woman aged 25-40 years with Graves' hyperthyroidism. The chain employs TRBV5-1 and TRBJ2-5; TRBD2 aligns across 7 bases. Input material: blood. CDR3 bases: TGCGCCAGCAGCCGTGGTGGTAGCGGGCGGCAAGAGACCCAGTACTTC. Encoded protein: CASSRGGSGRQETQYF.